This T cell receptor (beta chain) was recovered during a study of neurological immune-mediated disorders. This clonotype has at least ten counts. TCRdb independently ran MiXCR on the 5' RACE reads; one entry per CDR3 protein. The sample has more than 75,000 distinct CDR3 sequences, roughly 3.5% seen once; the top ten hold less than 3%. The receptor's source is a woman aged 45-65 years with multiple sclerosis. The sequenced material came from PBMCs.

The CDR3 bases are TGCGCCAGCAGCATGGACAGGGGCTCTGGAAACACCATATATTTT. Its translation is CASSMDRGSGNTIYF. The rearrangement links TRBV5-1 to TRBJ1-3, with TRBD1 matching over 9 bases. The CDR3 loop spans 15 amino acids. In germline, CDR1 is SGHRS, CDR2 YFSETQ. The V segment lost 4 bases and the J segment 0 bases; nucleotides outside the gene matches: 2. Full variable domain (rest looked up from reference TRBV5-1 and TRBJ1-3): KAGVTQTPRYLIKTRGQQVTLSCSPISGHRSVSWYQQTPGQGLQFLFEYFSETQRNKGNFPGRFSGRQFSNSRSEMNVSTLELGDSALYLCASSMDRGSGNTIYFGEGSWLTVV.